This TCR beta chain is from a study of shared T cell receptors in the human thymus. Here immunoSEQ multiplex PCR was the method, and the copy in TCRdb shows in-frame clones only, minus some. The sample yields roughly 560,000 clones, around 78% seen once. The J segment lost 9 bases and the V segment lost 1 base, leaving 11 bases of the junction unmatched. Germline CDR1 is SGHDN and CDR2 is FVKESK. CDR3 length: 17 amino acids. The data also belong to a second study, concerning human thymus T cells. That investigation notes: Those donating were healthy Finnish infants in corrective surgery for congenital heart defects. Thymus tissue for the work was resected from patients undergoing corrective heart surgery. There appeared to be biased usage of V and J genes in thymic and blood repertoires. Related research described strongly overlapping thymic repertoires in unrelated people.

The sequence was obtained from a boy in the first two years of life with a congenital heart defect. Sequenced material: thymocytes. This chain uses TRBV14 with TRBJ2-3, with TRBD2 matching over 12 bases. The DNA for the CDR3 is TGTGCCAGCAGCCAAGGCCTAGCGGGAGGGCCTGCCCGAACGCAGTATTTT. This gives the protein CASSQGLAGGPARTQYF. Supplemented by reference TRBV14 and TRBJ2-3, the full variable domain reads EAGVTQFPSHSVIEKGQTVTLRCDPISGHDNLYWYRRVMGKEIKFLLHFVKESKQDESGMPNNRFLAERTGGTYSTLKVQPAELEDSGVYFCASSQGLAGGPARTQYFGPGTRLTVL.